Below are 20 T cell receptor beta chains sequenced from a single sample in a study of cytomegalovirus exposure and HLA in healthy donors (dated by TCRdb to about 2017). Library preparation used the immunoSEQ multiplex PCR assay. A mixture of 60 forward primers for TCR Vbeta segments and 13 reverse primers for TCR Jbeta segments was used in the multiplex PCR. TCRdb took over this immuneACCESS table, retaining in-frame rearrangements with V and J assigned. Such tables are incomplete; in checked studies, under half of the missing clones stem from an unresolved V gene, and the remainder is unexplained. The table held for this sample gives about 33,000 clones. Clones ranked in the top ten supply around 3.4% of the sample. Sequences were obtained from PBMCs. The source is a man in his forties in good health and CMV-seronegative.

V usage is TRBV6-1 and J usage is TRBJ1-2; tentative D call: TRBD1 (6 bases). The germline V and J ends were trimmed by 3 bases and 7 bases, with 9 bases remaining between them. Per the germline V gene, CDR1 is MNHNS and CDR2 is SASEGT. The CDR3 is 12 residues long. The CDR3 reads CASSDNRVGYTF. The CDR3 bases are TGTGCCAGCAGTGATAACAGGGTTGGCTACACCTTC.

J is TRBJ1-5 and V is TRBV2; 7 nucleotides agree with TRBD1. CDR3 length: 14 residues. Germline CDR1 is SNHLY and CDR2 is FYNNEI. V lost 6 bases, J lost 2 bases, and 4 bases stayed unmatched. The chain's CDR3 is CASRLTGGNQPQHF. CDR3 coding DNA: TGTGCCAGCAGGCTAACAGGGGGCAATCAGCCCCAGCATTTT.

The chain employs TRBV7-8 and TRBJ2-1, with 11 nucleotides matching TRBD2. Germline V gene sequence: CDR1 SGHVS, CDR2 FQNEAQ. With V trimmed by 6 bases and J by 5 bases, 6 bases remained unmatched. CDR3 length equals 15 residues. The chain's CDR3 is CASSPETSGNNEQFF. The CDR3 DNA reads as TGTGCCAGCAGTCCCGAGACTAGCGGGAACAATGAGCAGTTCTTC. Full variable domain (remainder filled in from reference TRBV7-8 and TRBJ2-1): GAGVSQSPRYKVAKRGQDVALRCDPISGHVSLFWYQQALGQGPEFLTYFQNEAQLDKSGLPSDRFFAERPEGSVSTLKIQRTQQEDSAVYLCASSPETSGNNEQFFGPGTRLTVL.

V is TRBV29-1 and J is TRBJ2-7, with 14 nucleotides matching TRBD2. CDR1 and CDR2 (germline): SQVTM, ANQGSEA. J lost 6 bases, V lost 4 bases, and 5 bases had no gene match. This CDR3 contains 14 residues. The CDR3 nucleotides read TGCAGCGTTGTCGAGGGACTAGCGGGAGTCGAGCAGTACTTC. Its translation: CSVVEGLAGVEQYF.

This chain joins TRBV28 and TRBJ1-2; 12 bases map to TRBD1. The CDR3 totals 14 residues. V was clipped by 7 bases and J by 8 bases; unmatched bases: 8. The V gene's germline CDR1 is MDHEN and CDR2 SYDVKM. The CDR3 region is CASTPGQGASGYTF. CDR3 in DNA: TGTGCCAGCACGCCGGGACAGGGGGCGAGCGGCTACACCTTC.

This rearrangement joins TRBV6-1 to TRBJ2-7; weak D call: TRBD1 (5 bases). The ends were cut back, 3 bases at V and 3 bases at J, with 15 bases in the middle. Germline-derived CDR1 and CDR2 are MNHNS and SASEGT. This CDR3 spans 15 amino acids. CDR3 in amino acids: CASSEDTPRFYEQYF. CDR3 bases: TGTGCCAGCAGTGAGGACACCCCTAGATTCTACGAGCAGTACTTC.

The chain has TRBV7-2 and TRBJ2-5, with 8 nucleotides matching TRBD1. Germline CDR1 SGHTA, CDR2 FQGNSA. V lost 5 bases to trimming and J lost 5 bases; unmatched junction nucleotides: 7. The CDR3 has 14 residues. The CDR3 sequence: CASSLQGAQETQYF. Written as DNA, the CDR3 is TGTGCCAGCAGCCTCCAGGGGGCCCAGGAGACCCAGTACTTC.

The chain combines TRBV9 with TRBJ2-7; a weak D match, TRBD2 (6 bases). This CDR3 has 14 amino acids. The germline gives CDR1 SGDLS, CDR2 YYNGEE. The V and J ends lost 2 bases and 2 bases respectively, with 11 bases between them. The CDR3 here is CASSVGGNAYEQYF. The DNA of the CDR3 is TGTGCCAGCAGCGTTGGAGGGAATGCCTACGAGCAGTACTTC.

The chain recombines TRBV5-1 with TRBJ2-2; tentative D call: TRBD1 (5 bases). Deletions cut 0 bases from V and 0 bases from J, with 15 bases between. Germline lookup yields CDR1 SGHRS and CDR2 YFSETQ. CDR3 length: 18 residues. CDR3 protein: CASSLAPGWSANTGELFF. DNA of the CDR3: TGCGCCAGCAGCTTGGCCCCAGGGTGGTCCGCGAACACCGGGGAGCTGTTTTTT.

CDR3 in DNA: TGCGCCAGCAGCTTGGACCCGAGCTCCTACGAGCAGTACTTC. It yields the protein CASSLDPSSYEQYF. The gene calls are TRBV5-1 and TRBJ2-7; D is undetermined. Looked up from germline, CDR1 is SGHRS and CDR2 is YFSETQ. There are 14 residues in the CDR3. V was trimmed by 0 bases and J by 0 bases, leaving 7 bases between them.

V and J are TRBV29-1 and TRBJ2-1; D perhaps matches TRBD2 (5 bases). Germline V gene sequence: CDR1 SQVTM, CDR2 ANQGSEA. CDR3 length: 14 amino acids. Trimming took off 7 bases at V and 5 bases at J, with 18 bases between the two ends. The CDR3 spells CSAAPFRGNNEQFF. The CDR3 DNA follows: TGCAGCGCCGCCCCTTTCCGGGGTAACAATGAGCAGTTCTTC.

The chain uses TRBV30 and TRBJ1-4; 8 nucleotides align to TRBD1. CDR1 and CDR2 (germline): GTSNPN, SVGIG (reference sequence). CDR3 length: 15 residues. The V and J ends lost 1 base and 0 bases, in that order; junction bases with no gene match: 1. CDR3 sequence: CAWSAGQATNEKLFF. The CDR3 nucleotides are TGTGCCTGGAGTGCGGGACAGGCAACTAATGAAAAACTGTTTTTT.

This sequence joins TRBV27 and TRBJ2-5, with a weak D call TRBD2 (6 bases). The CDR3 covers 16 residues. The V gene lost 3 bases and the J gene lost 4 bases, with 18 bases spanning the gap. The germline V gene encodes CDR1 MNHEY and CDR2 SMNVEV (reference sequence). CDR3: CASSLKAGWVGETQYF. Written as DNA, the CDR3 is TGTGCCAGCAGTTTGAAGGCGGGGTGGGTAGGAGAGACCCAGTACTTC.

CDR3 sequence reads: CASSPGTGYGYTF. The CDR3 bases are TGTGCCAGCAGCCCCGGGACAGGGTATGGCTACACCTTC. The chain carries TRBV7-2 and TRBJ1-2, with 9 bases matching TRBD1. The germline gives CDR1 SGHTA, CDR2 FQGNSA. V lost 5 bases, J lost 5 bases, and 3 bases stayed unmatched. The CDR3 has 13 amino acids.

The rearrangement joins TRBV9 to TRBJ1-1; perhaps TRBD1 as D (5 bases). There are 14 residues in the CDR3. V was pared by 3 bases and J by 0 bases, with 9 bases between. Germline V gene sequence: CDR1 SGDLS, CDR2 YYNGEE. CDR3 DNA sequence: TGTGCCAGCAGCGGGGACTTGGTGAACACTGAAGCTTTCTTT. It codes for CASSGDLVNTEAFF.

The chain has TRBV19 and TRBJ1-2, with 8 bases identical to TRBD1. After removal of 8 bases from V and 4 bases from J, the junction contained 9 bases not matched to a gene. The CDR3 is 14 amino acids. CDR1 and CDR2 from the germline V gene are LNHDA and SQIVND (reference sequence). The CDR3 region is CASAGTGYSYGYTF. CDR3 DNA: TGTGCCAGTGCCGGGACAGGCTACAGCTATGGCTACACCTTC.

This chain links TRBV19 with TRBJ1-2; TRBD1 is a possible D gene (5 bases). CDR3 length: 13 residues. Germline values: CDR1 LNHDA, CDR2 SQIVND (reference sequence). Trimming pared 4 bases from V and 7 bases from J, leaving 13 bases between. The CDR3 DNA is TGTGCCAGTAGTACGGGGACTTCGGCTGGCTACACCTTC. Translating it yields CASSTGTSAGYTF.

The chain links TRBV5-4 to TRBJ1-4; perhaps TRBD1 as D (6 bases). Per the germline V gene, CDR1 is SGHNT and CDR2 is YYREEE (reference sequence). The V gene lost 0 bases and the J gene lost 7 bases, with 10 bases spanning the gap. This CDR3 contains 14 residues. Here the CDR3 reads CASSLGRGTEKLFF. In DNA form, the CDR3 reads TGTGCCAGCAGCTTGGGAAGGGGGACTGAAAAACTGTTTTTT.

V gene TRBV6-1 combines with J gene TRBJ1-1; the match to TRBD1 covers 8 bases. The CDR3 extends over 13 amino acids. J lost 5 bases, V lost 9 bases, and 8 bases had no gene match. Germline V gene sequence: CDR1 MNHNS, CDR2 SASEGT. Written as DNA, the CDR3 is TGTGCCAGACCAGGGGGCTTATCGACTGAAGCTTTCTTT. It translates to CARPGGLSTEAFF.

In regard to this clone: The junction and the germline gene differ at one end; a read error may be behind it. The DNA of the CDR3 is TGTGCCAGCAGCTGGGGACAGGCCTCCACAGATAAGCAGTATTTT. Translating gives CASSWGQASTDKQYF. The rearrangement uses TRBV9 and TRBJ2-3, with TRBD1 matching 8 bases. The V gene's germline CDR1 is SGDLS and CDR2 YYNGEE. The CDR3 covers 15 residues. Complete variable domain (other parts from reference TRBV9 and TRBJ2-3): DSGVTQTPKHLITATGQRVTLRCSPRSGDLSVYWYQQSLDQGLQFLIQYYNGEERAKGNILERFSAQQFPDLHSELNLSSLELGDSALYFCASSWGQASTDKQYFGPGTRLTVL.